Each of the 11 T cell receptor beta chains below was sequenced from the same sample in a study of blood T cell repertoires in COVID-19 (dated by TCRdb to about 2020). Libraries were prepared through the immunoSEQ multiplex PCR assay. In TCRdb, the immuneACCESS table is reduced to in-frame sequences with V and J assigned. These tables do not hold every clone; where another copy was compared, an unresolved V gene accounts for under half, and the others remain unexplained. In this sample the table shows some 150,000 clones, around 83% of which occur a single time. Under 7% of the sample lies in the top ten. The sample consisted of PBMCs or T cells enriched from blood (not recorded which). These receptors were obtained from a woman between 50 and 59 years old who had been exposed to COVID-19.

This clone was counted only a few times. This sample also contains other DNA sequences that code for the same CDR3. This chain connects TRBV15 to TRBJ2-7; D is ambiguous. From germline, CDR1 is LNHNV and CDR2 YYDKDF (reference sequence). V lost 0 bases and J 1 base, leaving 4 bases between the germline ends. This CDR3 spans 13 amino acids. The DNA for the CDR3 is TGTGCCACCAGCAGAGAACTGTCCTACGAGCAGTACTTC. Protein: CATSRELSYEQYF.

This chain joins TRBV9 and TRBJ2-7; the match to TRBD2 covers 7 bases. CDR3 size: 16 residues. Germline values: CDR1 SGDLS, CDR2 YYNGEE. Unmatched junction bases numbered 9, after V lost 0 bases and J lost 3 bases. CDR3 sequence (DNA): TGTGCCAGCAGCGTAGATGTCTGGGGGGGGATCTACGAGCAGTACTTC. As protein: CASSVDVWGGIYEQYF.

The J gene is TRBJ2-5, the V gene TRBV7-9; 7 nucleotides match TRBD1. Germline CDR1 reads SEHNR; CDR2 reads FQNEAQ (reference sequence). The ends lost 6 bases at V and 1 base at J; junction bases unmatched: 14. The CDR3 is 17 amino acids. The CDR3 DNA follows: TGTGCCAGCAGAGGACAGCCGGGACAGAGCACCCAAGAGACCCAGTACTTC. It yields the protein CASRGQPGQSTQETQYF.

J is TRBJ1-1 and V is TRBV19; the D gene is possibly TRBD1 (6 bases). This CDR3 is 14 amino acids long. In germline, CDR1 is LNHDA, CDR2 SQIVND (reference sequence). Trimming stripped 6 bases from V and 0 bases from J, with 11 bases between. The CDR3 loop reads CASRVQGLNTEAFF. CDR3 nucleotide sequence: TGTGCCAGTAGAGTCCAGGGGTTGAACACTGAAGCTTTCTTT.

The chain recombines TRBV6-5 with TRBJ2-7; D perhaps matches TRBD2 (7 bases). CDR3 length: 14 amino acids. Germline loops: CDR1 MNHEY, CDR2 SVGAGI. V dropped 7 bases and J dropped 6 bases, with 19 bases sitting between them. The CDR3 DNA follows: TGTGCCAGCAACCCTGGGGGGGGCCGAGGCGAGCAGTACTTC. This sequence encodes CASNPGGGRGEQYF.

The chain combines TRBV6-6 with TRBJ2-5, with D perhaps TRBD1 (5 bases). The length of the CDR3 is 15 residues. The germline V and J ends were trimmed by 5 bases and 7 bases, with 20 bases remaining between them. Germline CDR1 is MNHNY and CDR2 is SVGAGI (reference sequence). The CDR3 sequence: CASSGQPGGRGTQYF. The CDR3 nucleotides are TGTGCCAGCAGTGGCCAACCAGGTGGAAGGGGGACCCAGTACTTC.

This clone was picked up a small number of times. The V gene is TRBV10-3, the J gene TRBJ2-1; 8 nucleotides line up with TRBD1. Germline CDR1 and CDR2: ENHRY and SYGVKD. The CDR3 extends over 14 amino acids. V shed 3 bases and J 6 bases; nucleotides not matched to a gene: 4. The CDR3 loop is CAISDLGQGNEQFF. The CDR3 DNA reads TGTGCCATCAGTGACCTCGGACAGGGCAATGAGCAGTTCTTC.

CDR3: CASSQESLSSGNIQYF. DNA for the CDR3: TGTGCCAGCAGCCAAGAGAGTCTAAGCTCCGGAAACATTCAGTACTTC. The chain employs TRBV4-2 and TRBJ2-4, with D unresolved. This CDR3 is built from 16 residues. Trimming removed 0 bases from V and 6 bases from J, with 15 bases in between. Germline loops: CDR1 LGHNA, CDR2 YNFKEQ.

The chain has TRBV4-2 and TRBJ1-1; 8 bases line up with TRBD1. Germline CDR1 reads LGHNA; CDR2 reads YNFKEQ. The CDR3 length is 15 residues. After removal of 2 bases from V and 4 bases from J, the junction contained 6 bases not matched to a gene. CDR3 amino acids: CASSQPGGLATEAFF. The CDR3 DNA is TGTGCCAGCAGCCAACCAGGGGGCTTAGCCACTGAAGCTTTCTTT.

This clone was found a few times. This chain connects TRBV18 to TRBJ2-3, with D possibly TRBD2 on 6 matching bases. This CDR3 comprises 14 residues. Germline V gives CDR1 KGHSH, CDR2 LQKENI. Trimming removed 5 bases at V and 1 base at J, with 10 bases between. The CDR3 bases are TGTGCCAGCTCAACGGGAGCCGGCACAGATACGCAGTATTTT. Its protein product is CASSTGAGTDTQYF.

DNA of the CDR3: TGCGCCAGCAGCCGTGGACAGGGCTACGAGCAGTACTTC. This sequence encodes CASSRGQGYEQYF. The V gene is TRBV4-3, the J gene TRBJ2-7, with 8 bases aligning to TRBD1. The ends lost 4 bases at V and 3 bases at J; junction bases unmatched: 2. CDR3 size: 13 residues. Germline CDR1 is LGHNA and CDR2 is YSLEER.